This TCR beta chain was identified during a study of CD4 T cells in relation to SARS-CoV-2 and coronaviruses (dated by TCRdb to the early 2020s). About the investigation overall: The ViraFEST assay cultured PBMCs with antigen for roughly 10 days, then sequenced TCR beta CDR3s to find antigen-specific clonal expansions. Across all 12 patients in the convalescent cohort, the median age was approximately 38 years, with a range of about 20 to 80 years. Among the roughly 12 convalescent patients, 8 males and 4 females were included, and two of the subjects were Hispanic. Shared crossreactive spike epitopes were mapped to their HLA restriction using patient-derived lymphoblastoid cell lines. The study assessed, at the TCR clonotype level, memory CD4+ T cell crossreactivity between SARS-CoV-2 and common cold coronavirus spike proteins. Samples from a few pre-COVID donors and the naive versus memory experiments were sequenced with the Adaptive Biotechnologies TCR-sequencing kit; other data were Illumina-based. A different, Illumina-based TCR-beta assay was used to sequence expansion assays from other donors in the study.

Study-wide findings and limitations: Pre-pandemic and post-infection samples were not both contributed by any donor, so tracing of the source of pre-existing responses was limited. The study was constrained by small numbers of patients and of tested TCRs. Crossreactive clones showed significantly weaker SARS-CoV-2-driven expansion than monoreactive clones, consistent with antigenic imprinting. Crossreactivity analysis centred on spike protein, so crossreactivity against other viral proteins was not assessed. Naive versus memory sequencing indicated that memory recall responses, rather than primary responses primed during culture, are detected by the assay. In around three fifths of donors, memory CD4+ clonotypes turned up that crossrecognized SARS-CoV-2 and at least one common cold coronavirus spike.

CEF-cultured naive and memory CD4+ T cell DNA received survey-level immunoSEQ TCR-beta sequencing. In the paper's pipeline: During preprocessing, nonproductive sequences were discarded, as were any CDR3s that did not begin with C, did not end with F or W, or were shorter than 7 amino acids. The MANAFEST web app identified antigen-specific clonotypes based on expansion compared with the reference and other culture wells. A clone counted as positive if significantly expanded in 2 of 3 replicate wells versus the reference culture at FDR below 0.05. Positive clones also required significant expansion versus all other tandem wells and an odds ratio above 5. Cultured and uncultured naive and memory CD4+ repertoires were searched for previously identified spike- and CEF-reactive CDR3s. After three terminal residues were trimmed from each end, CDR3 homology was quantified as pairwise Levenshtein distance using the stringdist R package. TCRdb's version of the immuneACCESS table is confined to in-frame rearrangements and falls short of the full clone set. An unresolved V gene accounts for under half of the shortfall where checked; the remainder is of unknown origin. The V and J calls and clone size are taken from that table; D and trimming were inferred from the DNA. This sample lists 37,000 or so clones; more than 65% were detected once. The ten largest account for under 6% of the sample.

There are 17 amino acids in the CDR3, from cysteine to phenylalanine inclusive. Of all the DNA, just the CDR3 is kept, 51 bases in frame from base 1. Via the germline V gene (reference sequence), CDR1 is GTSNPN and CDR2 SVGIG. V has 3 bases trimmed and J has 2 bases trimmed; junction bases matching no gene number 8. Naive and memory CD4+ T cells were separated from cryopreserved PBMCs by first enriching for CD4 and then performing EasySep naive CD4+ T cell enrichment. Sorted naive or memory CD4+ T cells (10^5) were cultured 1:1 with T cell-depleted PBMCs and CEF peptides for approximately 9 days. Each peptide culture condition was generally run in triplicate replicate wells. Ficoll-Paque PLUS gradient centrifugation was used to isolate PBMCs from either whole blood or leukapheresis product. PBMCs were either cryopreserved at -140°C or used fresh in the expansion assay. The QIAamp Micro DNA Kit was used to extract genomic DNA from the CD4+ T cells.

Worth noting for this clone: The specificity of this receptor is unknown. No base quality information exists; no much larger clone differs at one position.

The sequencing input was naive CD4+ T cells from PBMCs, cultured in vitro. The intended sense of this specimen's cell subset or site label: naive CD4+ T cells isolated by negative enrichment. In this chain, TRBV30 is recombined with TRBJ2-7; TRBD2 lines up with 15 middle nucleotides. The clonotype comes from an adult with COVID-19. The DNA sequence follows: TGTGCCTGGAGCTCCTTCGGACTAGCGGGAGGGCCCTACGAGCAGTACTTC. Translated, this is CAWSSFGLAGGPYEQYF.